This is a list of T cell receptor beta chains from one sample in a study of a mutant IDH1 vaccine in newly diagnosed glioma. Libraries were prepared by immunoSEQ multiplex PCR; TCRdb keeps only in-frame clonotypes and omits some of them. The table lists tens of thousands of clones, approximately 80% of them singletons. Sequenced material: PBMCs, taken from a glioma patient treated with radiotherapy, temozolomide or both. The receptors here all came from a man between 25 and 39 years old with glioma. CDR3s include the opening cysteine and the closing phenylalanine or tryptophan. A D gene is named only where the DNA matches it firmly. The size of a clone is reported for some rows only, either as once, few or many, or as a class for expanded clones.

>-|-|TRBV5-1|TRBJ1-1
TGCGCCAGCAGCTTGGACGTGGACAGAGAAGCTTTCTTT
CASSLDVDREAFF
>TRBD1|-|TRBV29-1|TRBJ2-5
TGCAGCGTTGAGGGACAGGGCGTTCGGGAGACCCAGTACTTC
CSVEGQGVRETQYF
>-|-|TRBV5-6|TRBJ2-1
TGTGCCAGCAGCTTGGCGGGGCAGGCGATCTACAATGAGCAGTTCTTC
CASSLAGQAIYNEQFF
>TRBD1|-|TRBV7-9|TRBJ2-4
TGTGCCAGCAGCCTACACAGGGGGAGTAATCGAAACATTCAGTACTTC
CASSLHRGSNRNIQYF
>-|-|TRBV27|TRBJ2-1
TGTGCCAGCGGGACCGGGGGTGGGCAGTTCTTC
CASGTGGGQFF
>TRBD2|-|TRBV28|TRBJ2-2
TGTGCCAGCAGTCCTCTAGCGGGGGGTGCCGGGGAGCTGTTTTTT
CASSPLAGGAGELFF
>-|-|TRBV2|TRBJ2-1
TGTGCCAGCAGTGAGGGGGGCCTTGAGCAGTTCTTC
CASSEGGLEQFF
>-|-|TRBV7-8|TRBJ1-4
TGTGCCAGCAGCTTAGCCTCAGGGGTAACTAATGAAAAACTGTTTTTT
CASSLASGVTNEKLFF
>TRBD2|-|TRBV29-1|TRBJ2-3
TGCAGCGTTGAACGCGGGGGGGAGGGAGATACGCAGTATTTT
CSVERGGEGDTQYF
>TRBD1|-|TRBV10-1|TRBJ2-7
TGCGCCAGCACCGGGACAGGGGTCGACTACGAGCAGTACTTC
CASTGTGVDYEQYF
>-|-|TRBV5-1|TRBJ2-7
TGCGCCAGCAGCTTGACTGGTTCCCTCTACGAGCAGTACTTC
CASSLTGSLYEQYF
>-|-|TRBV5-1|TRBJ2-3
TGCGCCAGCAGCTTGGAGCCCAGCATTCAGGCAGATACGCAGTATTTT
CASSLEPSIQADTQYF
>TRBD1|-|TRBV19|TRBJ2-7
TGTGCCAGTAGTACCCGACAGGGGGCGTCCCACGAGCAGTACTTC
CASSTRQGASHEQYF
>-|few|TRBV6-4|TRBJ1-6
TGTGCCAGCAGTGAAACAGCCTATAATTCACCCCTCCACTTT
CASSETAYNSPLHF
>-|-|TRBV10-3|TRBJ1-2
TGTGCCACCCAAAGGTCCGAAGAGTATGGCTACACCTTC
CATQRSEEYGYTF
>TRBD1|-|TRBV27|TRBJ2-7
TGTGCCAGTAGCCGGGACAGGGTCTACGAGCAGTACTTC
CASSRDRVYEQYF
>-|-|TRBV18|TRBJ2-7
TGTGCCAGCTCACAATCTACGGACTACGAGCAGTACTTC
CASSQSTDYEQYF
>TRBD1|-|TRBV6-1|TRBJ1-1
TGTGCCAGCAGTGAATTGGTAGGGGGCAGGGGGGTTATGAACACTGAAGCTTTCTTT
CASSELVGGRGVMNTEAFF
>TRBD1|-|TRBV5-6|TRBJ2-7
TGTGCCAGCAGCCCTTGGACAGGAGACTACGAGCAGTACTTC
CASSPWTGDYEQYF
>-|-|TRBV15|TRBJ2-5
TGTGCCACCAGCCCCAGTGGAGGCAGCGAGACCCAGTACTTC
CATSPSGGSETQYF
>TRBD1|few|TRBV4-2|TRBJ2-7
TGTGCCAGCAGCCAAGTCCGGGACAGCTCCTACGAGCAGTACTTC
CASSQVRDSSYEQYF
>-|-|TRBV2|TRBJ1-5
TGTGCCAGCAGAGGCTTTGATAGCAATCAGCCCCAGCATTTT
CASRGFDSNQPQHF
>-|-|TRBV5-1|TRBJ2-7
TGCGCCAGCAGCCCGGTGACTAGTAGCTCCTACGAGCAGTACTTC
CASSPVTSSSYEQYF
>-|-|TRBV15|TRBJ2-1
TGTGCCACCAGCAGAGCGGGAGTCGATGAGCAGTTCTTC
CATSRAGVDEQFF
>TRBD1|-|TRBV29-1|TRBJ1-6
TGCAGCGTTAGGGACAGGGGGAATTCACCCCTCCACTTT
CSVRDRGNSPLHF
>TRBD1|-|TRBV4-3|TRBJ1-1
TGCGCCAGCAGCCAAATTGGACAGGGAGGAGCTTTCTTT
CASSQIGQGGAFF
>TRBD1|-|TRBV29-1|TRBJ2-1
TGCAGCGTTGACAGGGGGATCGACAATGAGCAGTTCTTC
CSVDRGIDNEQFF
>-|-|TRBV19|TRBJ1-4
TGTGCCAGTACCCCGGACAGAGATAATGAAAAACTGTTTTTT
CASTPDRDNEKLFF
>-|-|TRBV19|TRBJ2-1
TGTGCCAGTAGTATAGAAGGAACTGCCGAGAGCTCCTACAATGAGCAGTTCTTC
CASSIEGTAESSYNEQFF
>-|-|TRBV7-2|TRBJ2-4
TGTGCCAGCAGCTCCCGGACAGCCAAAAACATTCAGTACTTC
CASSSRTAKNIQYF
>-|-|TRBV4-1|TRBJ1-2
TGCGCCAGCAGCCAAAGGAGCAGACAGCGGGATTATGGCTACACCTTC
CASSQRSRQRDYGYTF
>-|-|TRBV5-1|TRBJ2-7
TGCGCCAGCAGCTTGATTGTAGGTCGGGTTGGGGAGCAGTACTTC
CASSLIVGRVGEQYF